Below are 20 T cell receptor beta chains sequenced from a single sample in a study of beta chain features in type 1 diabetes (dated by TCRdb to 2016 to 2019). Findings and caveats that apply to the study as a whole: In all four CD4+ subsets, TCRB CDR3 length was moderately but significantly shorter in type 1 diabetes patients.

The method was the immunoSEQ multiplex PCR assay. The High Capacity cDNA Reverse Transcription Kit was used to reverse transcribe all of the isolated RNA, meaning that expressed TCRB transcripts were what got sequenced. TCRdb holds this immuneACCESS table with in-frame rearrangements only. Some clones are missing; in checked studies, unresolved V genes explain under half, and the rest has no known cause. This sample comprises hundreds of thousands of clones, 9.3% of them detected only once. The ten largest make up roughly 1% of the sample. Antigens of these TCRs are unknown. The sequenced material came from central memory CD4+ T cells from blood. The receptors stem from a man aged 30 to 45 with type 1 diabetes.

In its sample, this clone was seen a few times. The rearrangement uses TRBV5-6 and TRBJ1-2, with no clear D. CDR1 and CDR2 from the germline V gene are SGHDT and YYEEEE. The V gene lost 6 bases and the J gene lost 1 base, with 10 bases spanning the gap. The CDR3 consists of 13 residues. CDR3 in amino acids: CASTLGSNYGYTF. For the CDR3, the DNA is TGTGCCAGCACCCTGGGGAGTAACTATGGCTACACCTTC.

This chain uses TRBV5-4 with TRBJ2-5, with TRBD2 as a possible D gene (6 bases). CDR1 is SGHNT, CDR2 YYREEE, per germline (reference sequence). Trimming pared 0 bases from V and 0 bases from J, leaving 12 bases between. The CDR3 contains 16 residues. In DNA, the CDR3 is TGTGCCAGCAGCTTGGCCTTGGCGGGGAACCAAGAGACCCAGTACTTC. Translating it yields CASSLALAGNQETQYF.

A few counts support this clone. The rearrangement links TRBV13 to TRBJ2-3; D assignment may be TRBD1 or TRBD2 (5 bases each). Germline V gene lookup returns CDR1 PRHDT and CDR2 FYEKMQ (reference sequence). The CDR3 covers 14 residues. V was cut by 0 bases and J by 4 bases, with 8 bases left in between. The CDR3 DNA reads as TGTGCCAGCAGCTTAGGCGGGGCCCCAGATACGCAGTATTTT. Residues: CASSLGGAPDTQYF.

This clone has just a few counts. In nucleotides, the CDR3 is TGCGCCAGCAGTGGTATGGACCGCAGCTACGAGCAGTACTTC. Residues: CASSGMDRSYEQYF. The chain joins TRBV5-1 to TRBJ2-7; no clear D gene. The V gene lost 5 bases and the J gene lost 3 bases, with 15 bases spanning the gap. CDR3 length equals 14 residues. In germline, CDR1 is SGHRS, CDR2 YFSETQ.

This clone was detected only a few times. This sequence joins TRBV5-1 and TRBJ1-2; tentatively, D is TRBD1 (6 bases). This CDR3 has 14 amino acids. V was clipped by 4 bases and J by 1 base, with 11 bases between them. Looked up from germline, CDR1 is SGHRS and CDR2 is YFSETQ. The CDR3 region is CASSVRTDNYGYTF. For the CDR3, the DNA is TGCGCCAGCAGCGTTAGGACAGATAACTATGGCTACACCTTC.

This clone was detected many times. The chain carries TRBV7-9 and TRBJ1-4, with D unclear. Germline V lookup: CDR1 SEHNR, CDR2 FQNEAQ (reference sequence). Trimming took off 3 bases at V and 10 bases at J, with 18 bases between the two ends. This CDR3 has 15 residues. CDR3 DNA: TGTGCCAGCAGCTTCGATAGTGGCTTTATGGGAAAACTGTTTTTT. It encodes CASSFDSGFMGKLFF.

This chain connects TRBV28 to TRBJ2-1, with 11 bases matching TRBD2. With V trimmed by 3 bases and J by 6 bases, 7 bases remained unmatched. Germline V gene lookup returns CDR1 MDHEN and CDR2 SYDVKM. There are 16 residues in the CDR3. Here the CDR3 DNA reads TGTGCCAGCAGTTTGGGTAGCGGGGGGGTATTCAATGAGCAGTTCTTC. Protein: CASSLGSGGVFNEQFF.

This clone showed up many times. The chain couples TRBV28 to TRBJ2-3; tentatively, D is TRBD2 (6 bases). V lost 5 bases and J lost 7, with 10 bases in between. Per germline, CDR1 MDHEN and CDR2 SYDVKM. The CDR3 is 12 residues long. The CDR3 reads CASSVGRNTQYF. In nucleotides, the CDR3 is TGTGCCAGCAGTGTCGGGAGAAATACGCAGTATTTT.

In this sample, this clone turned up a few times. V is TRBV29-1 and J is TRBJ1-2; D is unresolved. Germline V lookup: CDR1 SQVTM, CDR2 ANQGSEA. This CDR3 comprises 12 residues. The V and J ends lost 1 base and 4 bases respectively, with 7 bases between them. CDR3 DNA: TGCAGCGTTGAAGGGGCAGTCTATGGCTACACCTTC. Residues: CSVEGAVYGYTF. Full variable domain (missing parts from reference TRBV29-1 and TRBJ1-2): SAVISQKPSRDICQRGTSLTIQCQVDSQVTMMFWYRQQPGQSLTLIATANQGSEATYESGFVIDKFPISRPNLTFSTLTVSNMSPEDSSIYLCSVEGAVYGYTFGSGTRLTVV.

In its sample, this clone was seen a few times. V usage is TRBV7-2 and J usage is TRBJ2-7; D is possibly TRBD2 (7 bases). The CDR3 is 15 residues long. Trimming took 1 base from V and 0 from J, leaving 10 bases between them. Germline V gene lookup returns CDR1 SGHTA and CDR2 FQGNSA. CDR3 residues: CASSLEGGTSYEQYF. In DNA form, the CDR3 reads TGTGCCAGCAGCTTAGAGGGGGGGACCTCCTACGAGCAGTACTTC.

Only a few counts were recorded for this clone. The genes are TRBV4-3 and TRBJ2-1; D remains unclear. The CDR3 is 14 residues long. Looked up from germline, CDR1 is LGHNA and CDR2 is YSLEER. V was shortened by 1 base and J by 10 bases, with 14 bases between the two germline ends. The CDR3 is CASSQGRTSSEQFF. As DNA, the CDR3 is TGCGCCAGCAGCCAAGGGAGAACTTCCTCGGAGCAGTTCTTC.

As for this clone: At the DNA level, this CDR3 is encoded by other sequences in the same sample as well. This chain uses TRBV20-1 with TRBJ2-5; D unresolved. The CDR3 runs 11 residues. Germline CDR1 and CDR2: DFQATT and SNEGSKA (reference sequence). V was cut by 1 base and J by 5 bases, with 5 bases left in between. CDR3 nucleotides: TGCAGTGCTAGAGTGGGGGAGACCCAGTACTTC. This encodes CSARVGETQYF.

This chain connects TRBV10-3 to TRBJ2-3; no firm D call. Germline V gene sequence: CDR1 ENHRY, CDR2 SYGVKD. The V end lost 8 bases, the J end lost 1 base, and 10 bases lay between the germline ends. The CDR3 extends over 13 amino acids. The CDR3 loop is CAIEGLGTDTQYF. In DNA, the CDR3 is TGTGCCATCGAAGGTCTAGGCACAGATACGCAGTATTTT.

The chain couples TRBV7-9 to TRBJ1-4, with D hard to call. Trimming left V 4 bases short and J 0 bases short, with 12 bases between. CDR3 length equals 16 residues. The V gene's germline CDR1 is SEHNR and CDR2 FQNEAQ (reference sequence). This CDR3 is CASSSRRAATNEKLFF. CDR3 DNA: TGTGCCAGCAGCTCCCGACGGGCAGCAACTAATGAAAAACTGTTTTTT.

This clone showed up just a few times. The chain links TRBV25-1 to TRBJ1-4; D is unresolved. Germline V lookup: CDR1 MGHDK, CDR2 SYGVNS. The germline V and J ends were trimmed by 3 bases and 8 bases, with 10 bases remaining between them. The CDR3 is made up of 13 amino acids. CDR3 DNA: TGTGCCAGCAGTGATTTGGGAGGGGAAAAACTGTTTTTT. Its protein product is CASSDLGGEKLFF.

This clone has just a few counts. The chain is built from TRBV7-9 and TRBJ1-1; 8 positions agree with TRBD1. The V gene's germline CDR1 is SEHNR and CDR2 FQNEAQ (reference sequence). This CDR3 has 13 residues. J gave up 5 bases and V 5 bases, and 4 bases lay outside the gene matches. This CDR3 reads CASSLNRGTEAFF. The CDR3 nucleotides read TGTGCCAGCAGCCTTAACAGGGGGACTGAAGCTTTCTTT.

The chain has TRBV7-2 and TRBJ2-1; possibly TRBD1 for D (6 bases). Germline CDR1 and CDR2: SGHTA and FQGNSA. V was clipped by 5 bases and J by 15 bases, with 26 bases between them. The CDR3 is made up of 15 amino acids. CDR3 in amino acids: CASSPSADTGLIRFF. In DNA form, the CDR3 reads TGTGCCAGCAGCCCGAGTGCGGACACAGGGCTCATACGGTTCTTC.

This clone was detected ten times or more. The chain links TRBV5-6 to TRBJ1-2; 7 nucleotides align to TRBD1. V was clipped by 3 bases and J by 9 bases; unmatched bases: 5. CDR3 length: 12 amino acids. Germline CDR1 is SGHDT and CDR2 is YYEEEE. CDR3 sequence (DNA): TGTGCCAGCAGCTCTTTCAGGGGGAGCTACACCTTC. It codes for CASSSFRGSYTF.

This chain links TRBV18 with TRBJ2-5, with D hard to call. CDR1 KGHSH and CDR2 LQKENI come from the germline V gene. This CDR3 has 13 amino acids. V dropped 3 bases and J dropped 5 bases, with 10 bases sitting between them. The CDR3 reads CASSPLDVETQYF. CDR3 in DNA: TGTGCCAGCTCACCTCTTGACGTGGAGACCCAGTACTTC.

This clone was seen a handful of times. The chain couples TRBV15 to TRBJ1-5; D gene uncertain. This CDR3 contains 14 residues. Germline loops: CDR1 LNHNV, CDR2 YYDKDF (reference sequence). The V and J ends lost 3 bases and 4 bases respectively, with 10 bases between them. CDR3 in DNA: TGTGCCACCAGCAGCGGGCAGGAGAATCAGCCCCAGCATTTT. Translated, it gives CATSSGQENQPQHF.